A single sample is the source of the 14 T cell receptor beta chains below, sequenced in a study of CD8+ T cells in alopecia areata. Treatment specified: oral pan-JAK inhibitor, 5-10 mg twice daily. The authors extracted RNA and reverse transcribed it into cDNA as the sequencing template. Sequenced by immunoSEQ multiplex PCR; TCRdb stores in-frame clones only, minus some. Found here are 100,000 to 150,000 clones, roughly 57% of them singletons; the top ten hold more than 5.5%. Source: CD4+ T cells sorted from blood, taken at week 4, from a patient treated with tofacitinib. The receptors stem from a human donor with alopecia areata.

A few counts support this clone. Compared with germline, one end of the junction differs, possibly owing to a read error. This rearrangement joins TRBV14 to TRBJ2-1; TRBD2 might be the D (6 bases). The CDR3 has 12 residues. From germline, CDR1 is SGHDN and CDR2 FVKESK. CDR3 amino acids: CASSHDKSGPIF. CDR3 sequence (DNA): TGTGCCAGCAGCCACGACAAAAGCGGGCCGATCTTC.

This chain links TRBV9 with TRBJ1-1; D gene ambiguous. CDR3 size: 13 residues. Per germline, CDR1 SGDLS and CDR2 YYNGEE. The V and J ends lost 2 bases and 3 bases respectively, with 8 bases between them. As DNA, the CDR3 is TGTGCCAGCAGCGTGACGGGGTACACTGAAGCTTTCTTT. Protein: CASSVTGYTEAFF.

The CDR3 nucleotides read TGCAGCGGTGGGACAGGGGGAAACTATGGCTACACCTTC. Protein sequence: CSGGTGGNYGYTF. The chain links TRBV29-1 to TRBJ1-2, with TRBD1 identical over 11 bases. The germline V gene has CDR1 SQVTM and CDR2 ANQGSEA. The V gene end was trimmed by 7 bases and the J gene end by 2 bases; junction bases not matched to a gene: 3. The length of the CDR3 is 13 residues.

The chain is built from TRBV18 and TRBJ2-4; perhaps D is TRBD1 or TRBD2 (6 bases each). The V end lost 0 bases, the J end lost 9 bases, and 15 bases lay between the germline ends. The CDR3 is made up of 15 amino acids. CDR1 KGHSH and CDR2 LQKENI come from the germline V gene. CDR3 coding DNA: TGTGCCAGCTCACCACCGAACGAGGGGGGTGGCATTCAGTACTTC. It specifies CASSPPNEGGGIQYF.

In nucleotides, the CDR3 is TGTGCCAGCAGCCTGCTAGGACGGGACACTGAAGCTTTCTTT. It specifies CASSLLGRDTEAFF. The chain recombines TRBV28 with TRBJ1-1; D is unclear. Looked up from germline, CDR1 is MDHEN and CDR2 is SYDVKM. The V gene lost 6 bases and the J gene lost 3 bases, with 14 bases spanning the gap. The CDR3 spans 14 residues.

There are a few counts of this clone. The chain carries TRBV7-9 and TRBJ2-3, with D unresolved. The CDR3 contains 13 residues. CDR1 and CDR2 (germline): SEHNR, FQNEAQ (reference sequence). V lost 1 base and J lost 3, with 5 bases in between. CDR3 sequence reads: CASSLGRTDTQYF. CDR3 nucleotides: TGTGCCAGCAGCTTAGGAAGGACAGATACGCAGTATTTT.

The gene calls are TRBV10-3 and TRBJ2-5, with no clear D. CDR3 size: 13 residues. Germline V gene sequence: CDR1 ENHRY, CDR2 SYGVKD. Trimming stripped 4 bases from V and 2 bases from J, with 8 bases between. CDR3 in amino acids: CAISGGTQETQYF. CDR3 coding DNA: TGTGCCATCAGTGGTGGTACGCAAGAGACCCAGTACTTC.

The chain recombines TRBV4-1 with TRBJ1-4; TRBD1 matches at 9 bases. CDR3 length: 16 residues. Germline V gene sequence: CDR1 MGHRA, CDR2 YSYEKL. V was clipped by 3 bases and J by 2 bases; unmatched bases: 4. As DNA, the CDR3 is TGCGCCAGCAGCCAGGGGACAGGGACGACTAATGAAAAACTGTTTTTT. Protein: CASSQGTGTTNEKLFF.

This chain connects TRBV5-6 to TRBJ2-3; D may match TRBD1 or TRBD2 (5 bases each). Between the trimmed V and J ends, which lost 4 bases and 3 bases, there was a span of 15 bases. CDR1 is SGHDT, CDR2 YYEEEE, per germline. The CDR3 is made up of 15 amino acids. The CDR3 protein is CASSPVGAPTDTQYF. The CDR3 region has the DNA TGTGCCAGCAGCCCGGTCGGGGCCCCTACAGATACGCAGTATTTT.

The chain carries TRBV25-1 and TRBJ1-2; D might be TRBD1 (5 bases). V gave up 2 bases and J gave up 4 bases, with 17 bases separating them. This CDR3 is built from 16 residues. Germline lookup yields CDR1 MGHDK and CDR2 SYGVNS. The CDR3 bases are TGTGCCAGCAGTGAACCGGGCCCTCCCGGGGGCTATGGCTACACCTTC. Translated: CASSEPGPPGGYGYTF.

The J gene is TRBJ2-7, the V gene TRBV10-3; TRBD2 is a possible D gene (6 bases). CDR1 is ENHRY, CDR2 SYGVKD, per germline. With 5 bases removed from V and 3 bases from J, the gap between germline ends came to 14 bases. The CDR3 contains 14 residues. CDR3: CAISTGTPGYEQYF. The DNA of the CDR3 is TGTGCCATCAGTACCGGGACTCCCGGCTACGAGCAGTACTTC.

The J gene is TRBJ1-2, the V gene TRBV9, with D perhaps matching TRBD1 (6 bases). Trimming removed 4 bases from V and 4 bases from J, with 14 bases in between. Per the germline V gene, CDR1 is SGDLS and CDR2 is YYNGEE. The CDR3 has 14 amino acids. CDR3 coding DNA: TGTGCCAGCAGCCCATCTACAGGGTCCTATGGCTACACCTTC. Translation: CASSPSTGSYGYTF.

The chain couples TRBV30 to TRBJ2-2; D is uncertain. Trimming cost V 0 bases and J 7 bases, with 9 bases left between them. Germline CDR1 GTSNPN, CDR2 SVGIG (reference sequence). The CDR3 is 13 residues long. This chain's CDR3 is CAWSVQGFGELFF. In nucleotides, the CDR3 is TGTGCCTGGAGTGTACAAGGTTTCGGGGAGCTGTTTTTT. The full variable domain, with the rest looked up from reference TRBV30 and TRBJ2-2, is SQTIHQWPATLVQPVGSPLSLECTVEGTSNPNLYWYRQAAGRGLQLLFYSVGIGQISSEVPQNLSASRPQDRQFILSSKKLLLSDSGFYLCAWSVQGFGELFFGEGSRLTVL.

This clone was observed a single time. The chain employs TRBV27 and TRBJ1-1; D is uncertain. CDR1 and CDR2 (germline): MNHEY, SMNVEV (reference sequence). V lost 1 base and J lost 1, with 4 bases in between. This CDR3 spans 13 amino acids. The CDR3 is CASSLYQNTEAFF. The DNA of the CDR3 is TGTGCCAGCAGTTTATACCAGAACACTGAAGCTTTCTTT.